This is a list of T cell receptor beta chains from one sample in a study of T cell responses to AZD1222 COVID-19 vaccine. Produced via immunoSEQ multiplex PCR; TCRdb's table is partial and in-frame only. The data contain roughly 170,000 clones, roughly 92% of them seen just once; the ten biggest clones take up more than 1.5%. This specimen consisted of peripheral blood, obtained 28 days after the second AZD1222 dose. The receptor source for this set is an adult who received the AZD1222 COVID-19 vaccine. CDR3s include the opening cysteine and the closing phenylalanine or tryptophan. Each record gives: J gene, D gene, V gene, clone size, CDR3 DNA, CDR3 protein. The D gene is left open where the match is weak. Size is omitted from some rows. Given values are once, few, many or a class for expanded clones.

>TRBJ1-5|-|TRBV5-8|-
TGTGCCAGCAGGACAGATATGGACCAGCCCCAGCATTTT
CASRTDMDQPQHF
>TRBJ1-1|-|TRBV6-5|-
TGTGCCAGCAGTATGGGGGGAAACACTGAAGCTTTCTTT
CASSMGGNTEAFF
>TRBJ2-1|-|TRBV6-4|-
TGTGCCAGCAGTGCCAGCCACGGGACTGAGCAGTTCTTC
CASSASHGTEQFF
>TRBJ1-6|-|TRBV7-2|-
TGTGCCAGCAGCTTAGGCTCGAGCTCCTATAATTCACCCCTCCACTTT
CASSLGSSSYNSPLHF
>TRBJ2-1|TRBD1|TRBV19|-
TGTGCCAGTAGTACCCGGACAGGGTGGTCCTACAATGAGCAGTTCTTC
CASSTRTGWSYNEQFF
>TRBJ2-1|-|TRBV3-1/TRBV3-2|once
TGTGCCAGCAGCCAAGTTGCTCTCTCGTCAGATTACAATGAGCAGTTCTTC
CASSQVALSSDYNEQFF
>TRBJ1-2|-|TRBV30|once
TGTGCCTGGACAGGGGCTAACTATGGCTACACCTTC
CAWTGANYGYTF
>TRBJ2-5|-|TRBV5-1|-
TGCGCCAGCAGCCGGGACCCGCCGGGGACCCAGTACTTC
CASSRDPPGTQYF
>TRBJ2-2|-|TRBV2|-
TGTGCCAGCAGCCACCAACGCCCGCCTGAAACCGGGGAGCTGTTTTTT
CASSHQRPPETGELFF
>TRBJ2-1|-|TRBV29-1|-
TGCAGCGTTGAAGATCGACAGGTCCCGTTCTTC
CSVEDRQVPFF
>TRBJ1-5|-|TRBV27|-
TGTGCCAGTCGGGCCGGCGGGGTGGATTACCAGCATTTT
CASRAGGVDYQHF
>TRBJ1-6|-|TRBV18|-
TGTGCCAGCTCACACGACACAATCGGTTCACCCCTCCACTTT
CASSHDTIGSPLHF
>TRBJ1-6|-|TRBV6-6|few
TGTGCCAGCAGTCCCCGAGGGCAAGGGGCATCACCCCTCCACTTT
CASSPRGQGASPLHF
>TRBJ1-2|-|TRBV30|-
TGTGCCTGGAGTCGACAGTTAAACTATGGCTACACCTTC
CAWSRQLNYGYTF
>TRBJ2-7|-|TRBV6-5|-
TGTGCCAGCAGTTACTCGAAGGCTAGCGCGACCTACGAGCAGTACTTC
CASSYSKASATYEQYF
>TRBJ1-2|-|TRBV4-3|-
TGCGCCAGCAGCCAGGACCCCAGGGAGGGAAGTAACGGCTACACCTTC
CASSQDPREGSNGYTF
>TRBJ1-5|-|TRBV4-3|-
TGCGCCAGCAGCCAAGGTACAGCGGGTCAGCCCCAGCATTTT
CASSQGTAGQPQHF
>TRBJ1-5|-|TRBV29-1|once
TGCAGCGTCGCGGCTGCGGCGGGCAATCAGCCCCAGCATTTT
CSVAAAAGNQPQHF
>TRBJ2-7|TRBD2|TRBV6-6|-
TGTGCCAGCAGTAACGAGCGGGGGCGTTTCAACGAGCAGTACTTC
CASSNERGRFNEQYF
>TRBJ1-1|-|TRBV27|-
TGTGCCAGCAGTTTAACGGGGGGGAACACTGAAGCTTTCTTT
CASSLTGGNTEAFF
>TRBJ1-5|-|TRBV27|-
TGTGCCAGCAGCCAGGGAAGGTCTATCAATCAGCCCCAGCATTTT
CASSQGRSINQPQHF
>TRBJ1-5|-|TRBV6-5|-
TGTGCCAGCGCTAGAAGTGTTGGCAATCAGCCCCAGCATTTT
CASARSVGNQPQHF
>TRBJ2-7|TRBD2|TRBV7-2|-
TGTGCCAGCAGCTTCCCGGAACGGGGGGGCTCCTACGAGCAGTACTTC
CASSFPERGGSYEQYF
>TRBJ1-5|-|TRBV7-2|once
TGTGCCAGCAGAGAGGACTTGAACAATCAGCCCCAGCATTTT
CASREDLNNQPQHF
>TRBJ1-2|-|TRBV3-1/TRBV3-2|-
TGTGCCAGCAGCCAAGTTGGGGGCTACACCTTC
CASSQVGGYTF
>TRBJ1-1|-|TRBV6-5|-
TGTGCCAGCAGAGACACCGGGACGGAGGGGACTGAAGCTTTCTTT
CASRDTGTEGTEAFF
>TRBJ2-2|-|TRBV9|-
TGTGCCAGCAGCGTTGTAGGCGGGGAGCTGTTTTTT
CASSVVGGELFF
>TRBJ2-4|TRBD1|TRBV6-6|once
TGTGCCAGCAGTTATGGACAGGTTATGAACATTCAGTACTTC
CASSYGQVMNIQYF
>TRBJ1-1|TRBD1|TRBV6-1|-
TGTGCCAGCAGTGAAGACGTACAGGGGTACACTGAAGCTTTCTTT
CASSEDVQGYTEAFF
>TRBJ2-7|TRBD2|TRBV11-2|-
TGTGCCAGCAGTCCCACCGGGACTAGCGGTTACGAGCAGTACTTC
CASSPTGTSGYEQYF
>TRBJ2-1|TRBD2|TRBV5-6|-
TGTGCCAGCAGCTTGGCTGGGACTAGCGGGGGGGTTACCTACAATGAGCAGTTCTTC
CASSLAGTSGGVTYNEQFF
>TRBJ1-1|-|TRBV30|-
TGTGCCTGGAGTGTAACCGGCATGAACACTGAAGCTTTCTTT
CAWSVTGMNTEAFF
>TRBJ2-1|TRBD1|TRBV5-4|-
TGTGCCAGCAACGGACAGGACAATGAGCAGTTCTTC
CASNGQDNEQFF
>TRBJ1-5|TRBD1|TRBV4-1|-
TGCGCCAGCAGCCCGGACAGGTTCGGGAATCAGCCCCAGCATTTT
CASSPDRFGNQPQHF
>TRBJ1-4|TRBD1|TRBV15|-
TGTGCCACCAGCAGAGATCAGGGGGGTAATGAAAAACTGTTTTTT
CATSRDQGGNEKLFF
>TRBJ2-7|TRBD1|TRBV30|-
TGTGCCTGGAGCAGGGGGACAGGGGACTACGAGCAGTACTTC
CAWSRGTGDYEQYF
>TRBJ1-1|-|TRBV27|-
TGTGCCAGCAGAGTGACACGGAGGTTCAACACTGAAGCTTTCTTT
CASRVTRRFNTEAFF
>TRBJ2-1|-|TRBV30|-
TGTGCCTGGAGTGTACTCACTGAGCAGTTCTTC
CAWSVLTEQFF
>TRBJ1-3|-|TRBV7-9|-
TGTGCCAGCAGCTTGAGCATCTCTGGAAACACCATATATTTT
CASSLSISGNTIYF
>TRBJ2-7|-|TRBV7-2|-
TGTGCCAGCAGCCTCGGGAGCCCCACCTCCTACGAGCAGTACTTC
CASSLGSPTSYEQYF
>TRBJ1-4|-|TRBV28|-
TGTGCCAGCAGCCCCCGGGCCACAGGAAGAACCAGGCGGGAAAAACTGTTTTTT
CASSPRATGRTRREKLFF
>TRBJ2-1|TRBD1|TRBV6-1|-
TGTGCCAGCAGTGAGGCGGGACAGGGTCAGAGGTATTACAATGAGCAGTTCTTC
CASSEAGQGQRYYNEQFF
>TRBJ2-1|-|TRBV1|-
TGCACCAGCACTCATCTAGCGGGACCCTCTACGGATGAGCAGTTCTTC
CTSTHLAGPSTDEQFF
>TRBJ1-1|-|TRBV29-1|-
TGCAGCGTCTCTCCCGGCGGGCAGAACACTGAAGCTTTCTTT
CSVSPGGQNTEAFF
>TRBJ1-1|TRBD1|TRBV19|few
TGTGCCAGTAGTAGGGGAATTGGGACAGGGTGGAGGAGGAACACTGAAGCTTTCTTT
CASSRGIGTGWRRNTEAFF
>TRBJ2-7|TRBD1|TRBV2|-
TGTGCCAGCAAGGGGACAGGGGGCAGCGAGCAGTACTTC
CASKGTGGSEQYF
>TRBJ1-6|-|TRBV25-1|-
TGTGCCAGCAGGGAGAGGGGAGGTTCACCCCTCCACTTT
CASRERGGSPLHF
>TRBJ1-1|-|TRBV9|-
TGTGCCAGCAGCGTAGACGTTGGTTTGACATTGAACACTGAAGCTTTCTTT
CASSVDVGLTLNTEAFF
>TRBJ1-3|-|TRBV28|-
TGTGCCAGCAGTTTCCACTCTGGAAACACCATATATTTT
CASSFHSGNTIYF
>TRBJ1-1|-|TRBV2|-
TGTGCCAGCACTTGGGAAGGGTCGGTCACTGAAGCTTTCTTT
CASTWEGSVTEAFF
>TRBJ1-5|-|TRBV25-1|once
TGTGCCAGCAGTGAGGGATCCTTGGGCAATCAGCCCCAGCATTTT
CASSEGSLGNQPQHF
>TRBJ1-2|TRBD1|TRBV2|-
TGTGCCAGCCGACCCGGGACAGGGGGCTATGGCTACACCTTC
CASRPGTGGYGYTF
>TRBJ1-1|-|TRBV27|-
TGTGCCAGCAGTTTATCGATCTCGGGTTTGGGGACTGAAGCTTTCTTT
CASSLSISGLGTEAFF
>TRBJ2-6|-|TRBV7-8|-
TGTGCCAGCAGCTTATCGAGCGCGGGACAGAGCTTCTCTGGGGCCAACGTCCTGACTTTC
CASSLSSAGQSFSGANVLTF
>TRBJ2-7|TRBD2|TRBV18|-
TGTGCCAGCTCACCAAAGTCCCAGCGGGAGGGTTACGAGCAGTACTTC
CASSPKSQREGYEQYF